These T cell receptor beta chains were read from a single sample in a study of cytomegalovirus exposure and HLA in healthy donors. Sequenced by immunoSEQ multiplex PCR; TCRdb stores in-frame clones only, minus some. Among under 200,000 clones listed, roughly 80% were seen once. Sequenced material: PBMCs. Receptor source: a man aged 45-65 years in good health and CMV-seropositive. The CDR3 runs from the conserved cysteine through the conserved F or W. A D gene is named only where the DNA matches it firmly. Where a row states a size, it is once, few, many or the class of an expanded clone; other rows omit it.

cdr3_length d_call clone_size j_call v_call cdr3_aa cdr3_nt
16 TRBD2 few TRBJ2-3 TRBV18 CASSPRTSGSTDTQYF TGTGCCAGCTCACCTAGGACTAGCGGGTCCACAGATACGCAGTATTTT
15 TRBD2 NA TRBJ2-2 TRBV28 CASSLLAGASGELFF TGTGCCAGCAGTTTGCTGGCGGGAGCCTCCGGGGAGCTGTTTTTT
16 TRBD1 NA TRBJ2-1 TRBV15 CATSGPRQGVNNEQFF TGTGCCACCAGCGGTCCCAGACAGGGGGTCAACAATGAGCAGTTCTTC
16 TRBD2 NA TRBJ2-1 TRBV9 CASSAFSGRSYNEQFF TGTGCCAGCAGCGCATTTAGCGGGAGGTCCTACAATGAGCAGTTCTTC
15 NA few TRBJ2-2 TRBV30 CALNPGTVNTGELFF TGTGCCTTGAATCCCGGGACTGTTAACACCGGGGAGCTGTTTTTT
15 NA NA TRBJ2-2 TRBV6-1 CASLWGRGVRGELFF TGTGCCAGCCTATGGGGCAGGGGAGTTAGGGGGGAGCTGTTTTTT
15 NA once TRBJ2-5 TRBV5-1 CASSLGGAAGETQYF TGCGCCAGCAGCTTGGGTGGGGCGGCCGGGGAGACCCAGTACTTC
14 TRBD1 NA TRBJ2-3 TRBV6-5 CASRRDSRPDTQYF TGTGCCAGCAGACGGGACAGTAGGCCAGATACGCAGTATTTT
16 TRBD2 NA TRBJ2-1 TRBV6-6 CASSYPPGLSNNEQFF TGTGCCAGCAGTTATCCTCCGGGACTAAGTAACAATGAGCAGTTCTTC
14 TRBD1 NA TRBJ1-2 TRBV2 CASSVGTAFYGYTF TGTGCCAGCAGTGTAGGGACAGCCTTTTATGGCTACACCTTC
12 NA NA TRBJ2-7 TRBV6-6 CASGRGSYEQYF TGTGCCAGCGGACGGGGCTCCTACGAGCAGTACTTC
15 TRBD2 NA TRBJ2-1 TRBV11-3 CASSFETGGRIEQFF TGTGCCAGCAGCTTCGAAACGGGGGGTCGGATTGAGCAGTTCTTC
14 NA NA TRBJ1-3 TRBV6-5 CASSGGSLGNTIYF TGTGCCAGCTCGGGGGGAAGTCTTGGAAACACCATATATTTT
17 TRBD2 NA TRBJ2-1 TRBV7-9 CASSLEASGYIGNEQFF TGTGCCAGCAGCTTAGAGGCTAGCGGATACATCGGCAATGAGCAGTTCTTC